This T cell receptor beta chain is from a study of cytomegalovirus exposure and HLA in healthy donors. Concerning this clone: The junction differs from germline at one of its ends, possibly a read error.

The PCR had 60 Vbeta and 13 Jbeta primers. Assay used: immunoSEQ multiplex PCR; TCRdb lists only in-frame clones, some missing. The table shows 120,000 or so clones, with about 83% occurring only once. The CDR3 is made up of 17 amino acids. Germline assignment: CDR1 SGHKS and CDR2 YYEKEE (reference sequence). The specimen sequenced was PBMCs. This TCR derives from a man aged 25 to 40 in good health and CMV-seronegative. The V and J genes are TRBV5-5 and TRBJ2-2, with D maybe TRBD2 (5 bases). CDR3 DNA: TGTGCCAGCAGCTCTCGGGGTTTGTCCGCGAACGCCGGGGAGCTGTTTTTT. As protein: CASSSRGLSANAGELFF.